This TCR beta chain was sequenced in a study of identifying expanded T cells in peripheral blood. The repertoire was sequenced with immunoSEQ multiplex PCR; TCRdb's copy has only in-frame clones and lacks some. The sample has 84,000 or so clones, 70% to 90% seen once. General observations from the study: Roughly two-week clone count variance significantly increased as total template count grew.

With regard to this clone: Antigen: not known.

Germline V gene data show CDR1 as SGHRS and CDR2 as YFSETQ. V lost 4 bases to trimming and J lost 4 bases, with 17 bases between them. There are 15 residues in the CDR3. This chain joins TRBV5-1 and TRBJ2-5, with TRBD2 as a possible D gene (5 bases). This TCR derives from a person between 18 and 75 years old in good health. Sequencing used blood. The CDR3 sequence is CASSMDGKEIETQYF. In DNA form, the CDR3 reads TGCGCCAGCAGCATGGACGGGAAGGAGATAGAGACCCAGTACTTC. Full variable domain (remainder filled in from reference TRBV5-1 and TRBJ2-5): KAGVTQTPRYLIKTRGQQVTLSCSPISGHRSVSWYQQTPGQGLQFLFEYFSETQRNKGNFPGRFSGRQFSNSRSEMNVSTLELGDSALYLCASSMDGKEIETQYFGPGTRLLVL.